The 30 T cell receptor beta chains in this list originate from one sample, sequenced in a study of blood T cell repertoires in COVID-19. TCRdb's copy holds only in-frame clones and misses some; the assay was immunoSEQ multiplex PCR. This sample has about 190,000 clones, with roughly 80% found just once. The sequencing input was peripheral blood. The receptors originated from a man aged 55 to 70 with active or convalescent COVID-19.

The rearrangement links TRBV27 to TRBJ2-1, with 9 bases identical to TRBD2. V was pared by 0 bases and J by 8 bases, with 8 bases of the junction left unmatched. This CDR3 has 16 residues. Germline CDR1 and CDR2: MNHEY and SMNVEV (reference sequence). The CDR3 DNA follows: TGTGCCAGCAGTTTATCGACGGGCGGGAGGGTCTATGAGCAGTTCTTC. Translation gives CASSLSTGGRVYEQFF.

This clone was observed a few times. The chain employs TRBV28 and TRBJ1-6; the match to TRBD1 covers 11 bases. Germline V lookup: CDR1 MDHEN, CDR2 SYDVKM. CDR3 length: 14 residues. The trim removed 7 bases at V and 7 bases at J, leaving 3 bases unmatched. CDR3 sequence reads: CASTRTGGNSPLHF. Written as DNA, the CDR3 is TGTGCCAGCACCAGGACAGGGGGCAATTCACCCCTCCACTTT.

The chain is built from TRBV15 and TRBJ2-3; 9 bases match TRBD2. The CDR3 covers 14 residues. The V segment lost 1 base and the J segment 5 bases; nucleotides outside the gene matches: 1. Germline-derived CDR1 and CDR2 are LNHNV and YYDKDF (reference sequence). CDR3 loop: CATSRGLAEDTQYF. CDR3 bases: TGTGCCACCAGCAGAGGACTAGCGGAAGATACGCAGTATTTT.

The chain recombines TRBV7-9 with TRBJ2-1; 7 bases match TRBD1. V lost 4 bases, J lost 6 bases, and 9 bases stayed unmatched. This CDR3 is built from 15 residues. Germline-derived CDR1 and CDR2 are SEHNR and FQNEAQ (reference sequence). The CDR3 is CASSSDRVGVNEQFF. The CDR3 DNA reads TGTGCCAGCAGCTCCGACAGGGTAGGGGTCAATGAGCAGTTCTTC. Full variable domain (missing parts from reference TRBV7-9 and TRBJ2-1): DTGVSQNPRHKITKRGQNVTFRCDPISEHNRLYWYRQTLGQGPEFLTYFQNEAQLEKSRLLSDRFSAERPKGSFSTLEIQRTEQGDSAMYLCASSSDRVGVNEQFFGPGTRLTVL.

The DNA of the CDR3 is TGTGCCAGCAGCACAACAACTAGCGGGAGTCCCTACGAGCAGTACTTC. This translates into CASSTTTSGSPYEQYF. The rearrangement joins TRBV28 to TRBJ2-7; 11 bases fit TRBD2. The CDR3 consists of 16 residues. J gave up 2 bases and V 6 bases, and 9 bases lay outside the gene matches. Germline V gene sequence: CDR1 MDHEN, CDR2 SYDVKM.

This clone was seen more than once but under ten times. The genes are TRBV5-4 and TRBJ2-5; TRBD2 might be the D (6 bases). Germline values: CDR1 SGHNT, CDR2 YYREEE (reference sequence). CDR3 length: 13 residues. V was cut by 3 bases and J by 7 bases, with 13 bases left in between. CDR3 region: CASSSRGSWTQYF. The DNA for the CDR3 is TGTGCCAGCAGCTCTCGGGGGTCGTGGACCCAGTACTTC.

The chain carries TRBV7-9 and TRBJ1-5, with 8 bases aligning to TRBD1. The length of the CDR3 is 16 residues. Germline V CDR1 and CDR2: SEHNR, FQNEAQ (reference sequence). After removal of 3 bases from V and 1 base from J, the junction contained 5 bases not matched to a gene. CDR3 in amino acids: CASSFKDRESNQPQHF. The DNA for the CDR3 is TGTGCCAGCAGCTTTAAGGACAGGGAAAGCAATCAGCCCCAGCATTTT. Supplemented by reference TRBV7-9 and TRBJ1-5, the full variable domain reads DTGVSQNPRHKITKRGQNVTFRCDPISEHNRLYWYRQTLGQGPEFLTYFQNEAQLEKSRLLSDRFSAERPKGSFSTLEIQRTEQGDSAMYLCASSFKDRESNQPQHFGDGTRLSIL.

The chain recombines TRBV10-3 with TRBJ2-5; 12 nucleotides line up with TRBD2. The CDR3 length is 17 residues. V trimming: 0 bases; J trimming: 2 bases; junction bases outside the gene matches: 4. Germline lookup yields CDR1 ENHRY and CDR2 SYGVKD. This chain's CDR3 is CAISESRLAGEQETQYF. The DNA for the CDR3 is TGTGCCATCAGTGAGTCGCGACTAGCGGGAGAGCAAGAGACCCAGTACTTC.

The chain is built from TRBV27 and TRBJ2-2; 8 bases line up with TRBD2. V shed 3 bases and J 4 bases; nucleotides not matched to a gene: 4. The CDR3 covers 15 residues. Germline CDR1 and CDR2: MNHEY and SMNVEV (reference sequence). Here the CDR3 DNA reads TGTGCCAGCAGTTTCCACAGCGGGGGCACCGGGGAGCTGTTTTTT. This gives the protein CASSFHSGGTGELFF.

This rearrangement joins TRBV5-5 to TRBJ2-2; 7 bases map to TRBD1. J gave up 3 bases and V 3 bases, and 5 bases lay outside the gene matches. Germline lookup yields CDR1 SGHKS and CDR2 YYEKEE (reference sequence). The CDR3 has 15 residues. The CDR3 DNA is TGTGCCAGCAGCTCCCAGGGGGTCTACACCGGGGAGCTGTTTTTT. Translating gives CASSSQGVYTGELFF.

In its sample, this clone was seen many times. The chain has TRBV5-1 and TRBJ2-7; the D gene is possibly TRBD1 (6 bases). V dropped 0 bases and J dropped 0 bases, with 13 bases sitting between them. CDR3 length equals 16 residues. Germline lookup yields CDR1 SGHRS and CDR2 YFSETQ. This CDR3 is CASSLGTVQSSYEQYF. CDR3 coding DNA: TGCGCCAGCAGCTTGGGGACAGTGCAGAGCTCCTACGAGCAGTACTTC.

The gene calls are TRBV7-8 and TRBJ1-5; D possibly corresponds to TRBD1 (5 bases). The germline V gene has CDR1 SGHVS and CDR2 FQNEAQ. Trimming pared 0 bases from V and 0 bases from J, leaving 12 bases between. CDR3 length equals 17 residues. The CDR3 DNA follows: TGTGCCAGCAGCTTAGCCCCGGGGGGGGGTAGCAATCAGCCCCAGCATTTT. Its translation: CASSLAPGGGSNQPQHF.

The J gene is TRBJ2-1, the V gene TRBV29-1; perhaps TRBD1 as D (6 bases). Trimming took off 0 bases at V and 15 bases at J, with 15 bases between the two ends. CDR1 and CDR2 from the germline V gene are SQVTM and ANQGSEA. The CDR3 extends over 12 amino acids. In DNA form, the CDR3 reads TGCAGCGTTGAAGATCTAAGTGACAGGCGGTTCTTC. Its translation is CSVEDLSDRRFF.

V is TRBV2 and J is TRBJ2-4, with D possibly TRBD2 on 5 matching bases. The CDR3 extends over 16 amino acids. V was trimmed by 3 bases and J by 0 bases, leaving 12 bases between them. CDR1 is SNHLY, CDR2 FYNNEI, per germline. CDR3 bases: TGTGCCAGCAGTGAGAGGCCGGGGATAGCCAAAAACATTCAGTACTTC. It encodes CASSERPGIAKNIQYF.

This clone was seen only a few times. The chain has TRBV2 and TRBJ2-1, with D unclear. Trimming left V 5 bases short and J 4 bases short, with 6 bases between. The CDR3 contains 12 residues. Germline V gene sequence: CDR1 SNHLY, CDR2 FYNNEI. The CDR3 region is CASSLQYNEQFF. The CDR3 region has the DNA TGTGCCAGCAGTCTCCAGTACAATGAGCAGTTCTTC.

This clone appeared a few times. V is TRBV4-2 and J is TRBJ2-2; 10 bases line up with TRBD2. Trimming cost V 0 bases and J 7 bases; bases outside gene matches: 5. Germline V lookup: CDR1 LGHNA, CDR2 YNFKEQ. The CDR3 totals 16 residues. Here the CDR3 DNA reads TGTGCCAGCAGCCAAGATGCCCAGCGGGAGGGCGGGGAGCTGTTTTTT. Translating gives CASSQDAQREGGELFF.

V is TRBV18 and J is TRBJ1-1; tentatively, D is TRBD1 (6 bases). The CDR3 extends over 13 amino acids. Germline CDR1 reads KGHSH; CDR2 reads LQKENI. V shed 5 bases and J shed 4 bases, with 11 bases lying between them. The CDR3 coding sequence is TGTGCCAGCTCAGAGGGACACCGCACTGAAGCTTTCTTT. The encoded protein is CASSEGHRTEAFF.

The chain has TRBV19 and TRBJ2-3, with D maybe TRBD2 (6 bases). Trimming shortened V by 4 bases and J by 4 bases, and 15 bases separated the two germline ends. The germline CDR1 and CDR2 sequences are LNHDA and SQIVND (reference sequence). The CDR3 has 15 residues. As DNA, the CDR3 is TGTGCCAGTAGTACCCGCGGGAATGCGGCAGATACGCAGTATTTT. Amino acid sequence: CASSTRGNAADTQYF.

The V call is TRBV5-1, the J call TRBJ2-1; the match to TRBD2 covers 12 bases. CDR3 length: 14 amino acids. The germline CDR1 and CDR2 sequences are SGHRS and YFSETQ. With V trimmed by 7 bases and J by 7 bases, 6 bases remained unmatched. The CDR3 loop is CASSLAGGLNEQFF. The CDR3 DNA sequence: TGCGCCAGCTCCCTAGCGGGAGGGTTGAATGAGCAGTTCTTC.

V usage is TRBV2 and J usage is TRBJ2-2, with no clear D. Germline-derived CDR1 and CDR2 are SNHLY and FYNNEI. CDR3 length: 13 residues. Deletions cut 7 bases from V and 7 bases from J, with 13 bases between. The CDR3 DNA is TGTGCCAGCACCGCATCCCGGAGCGGGGAGCTGTTTTTT. Translation gives CASTASRSGELFF.

The chain couples TRBV29-1 to TRBJ2-7, with TRBD1 identical over 10 bases. Germline V CDR1 and CDR2: SQVTM, ANQGSEA. CDR3 size: 13 residues. The V and J ends lost 5 bases and 4 bases, in that order; junction bases with no gene match: 5. The CDR3 protein is CSVRTGGEYEQYF. The DNA of the CDR3 is TGCAGCGTTCGGACAGGGGGGGAGTACGAGCAGTACTTC.

The chain combines TRBV4-3 with TRBJ1-2; the match to TRBD1 covers 9 bases. This CDR3 has 16 amino acids. CDR1 and CDR2 from the germline V gene are LGHNA and YSLEER. The trim removed 0 bases at V and 5 bases at J, leaving 7 bases unmatched. CDR3 sequence: CASSQEVGGTGYGYTF. The DNA of the CDR3 is TGCGCCAGCAGCCAAGAAGTAGGCGGGACAGGGTATGGCTACACCTTC.

The rearrangement links TRBV7-8 to TRBJ2-4, with D possibly being TRBD1 (6 bases). The CDR3 loop spans 18 amino acids. The germline gives CDR1 SGHVS, CDR2 FQNEAQ. Trimming stripped 0 bases from V and 3 bases from J, with 18 bases between. The CDR3 nucleotides are TGTGCCAGCAGCTTAGCGCTAGGACAGTTCTCGGACAAAAACATTCAGTACTTC. Its translation is CASSLALGQFSDKNIQYF. The whole variable domain, filled in from reference TRBV7-8 and TRBJ2-4, reads GAGVSQSPRYKVAKRGQDVALRCDPISGHVSLFWYQQALGQGPEFLTYFQNEAQLDKSGLPSDRFFAERPEGSVSTLKIQRTQQEDSAVYLCASSLALGQFSDKNIQYFGAGTRLSVL.

V and J are TRBV18 and TRBJ2-5, with D possibly TRBD2 on 6 matching bases. CDR1 is KGHSH and CDR2 is LQKENI in the germline V gene. The CDR3 is made up of 14 amino acids. V was trimmed by 3 bases and J by 2 bases, leaving 10 bases between them. The chain's CDR3 is CASSPSSVQETQYF. CDR3 nucleotide sequence: TGTGCCAGCTCACCCTCTAGCGTACAAGAGACCCAGTACTTC.

This chain connects TRBV5-5 to TRBJ1-3, with D possibly matching TRBD1 (5 bases). The CDR3 totals 16 residues. V gave up 4 bases and J gave up 0 bases, with 14 bases separating them. Per germline, CDR1 SGHKS and CDR2 YYEKEE (reference sequence). The CDR3 bases are TGTGCCAGCAGCAGACAGCCGTCGAGCTCTGGAAACACCATATATTTT. It yields the protein CASSRQPSSSGNTIYF. The full variable domain, its missing parts supplied by reference TRBV5-5 and TRBJ1-3, is DAGVTQSPTHLIKTRGQQVTLRCSPISGHKSVSWYQQVLGQGPQFIFQYYEKEERGRGNFPDRFSARQFPNYSSELNVNALLLGDSALYLCASSRQPSSSGNTIYFGEGSWLTVV.

J is TRBJ2-2 and V is TRBV9; perhaps TRBD1 as D (6 bases). Trimming pared 0 bases from V and 5 bases from J, leaving 8 bases between. This CDR3 region has 14 residues. Germline assignment: CDR1 SGDLS and CDR2 YYNGEE. DNA for the CDR3: TGTGCCAGCAGCGTAGAGACAGGAACCGGGGAGCTGTTTTTT. Protein product: CASSVETGTGELFF.

This chain links TRBV4-3 with TRBJ2-2; 10 bases map to TRBD2. Germline trimming cut 1 base from V and 4 bases from J; bases unmatched to any gene: 6. Germline assignment: CDR1 LGHNA and CDR2 YSLEER. There are 17 residues in the CDR3. CDR3 protein: CASSQVLAGEGTGELFF. DNA of the CDR3: TGCGCCAGCAGCCAAGTTCTAGCGGGAGAGGGCACCGGGGAGCTGTTTTTT.

As regards this clone: A much larger clonotype is one base distant, so this may be a read error. The V gene is TRBV6-2 or TRBV6-3, the J gene TRBJ2-7, with TRBD1 matching over 9 bases. The ends lost 5 bases at V and 6 bases at J; junction bases unmatched: 2. The CDR3 is 12 residues long. CDR1 is MNHEY, CDR2 SVGEGT, per germline. DNA for the CDR3: TGTGCCAGCAGTCCGACAGGGGGCGAGCAGTACTTC. This gives the protein CASSPTGGEQYF.

This chain uses TRBV19 with TRBJ2-1, with TRBD2 matching 8 bases. Losses at the gene ends were 4 bases for V and 5 bases for J; bases not matched to a gene: 1. The CDR3 is 13 residues long. Germline V gene data show CDR1 as LNHDA and CDR2 as SQIVND (reference sequence). CDR3 sequence (DNA): TGTGCCAGTAGTAACGGGGGGGACAATGAGCAGTTCTTC. Amino acids: CASSNGGDNEQFF.

This rearrangement joins TRBV7-3 to TRBJ2-1; 9 bases fit TRBD1. Germline values: CDR1 SGHTA, CDR2 FQGTGA. The J segment lost 3 bases and the V segment lost 5 bases, leaving 5 bases of the junction unmatched. This CDR3 has 15 residues. The CDR3 nucleotides read TGTGCCAGCAGCCTTCGGACAGGGGTCTACAATGAGCAGTTCTTC. As protein: CASSLRTGVYNEQFF.